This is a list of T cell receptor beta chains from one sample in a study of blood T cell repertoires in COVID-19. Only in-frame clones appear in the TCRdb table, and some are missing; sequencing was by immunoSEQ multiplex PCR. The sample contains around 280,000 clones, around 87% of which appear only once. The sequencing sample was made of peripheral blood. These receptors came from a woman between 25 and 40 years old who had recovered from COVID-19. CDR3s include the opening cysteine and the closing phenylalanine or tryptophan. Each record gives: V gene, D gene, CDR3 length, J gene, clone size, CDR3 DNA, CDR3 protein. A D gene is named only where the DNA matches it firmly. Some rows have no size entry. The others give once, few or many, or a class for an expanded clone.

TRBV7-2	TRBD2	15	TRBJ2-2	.	TGTGCCAGCAGCCTGACTAGCGGATACACCGGGGAGCTGTTTTTT	CASSLTSGYTGELFF
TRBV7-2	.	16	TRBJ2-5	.	TGTGCCAGCAGCCCCAGTTCTAGCAGTATCTTGGAGACCCAGTACTTC	CASSPSSSSILETQYF
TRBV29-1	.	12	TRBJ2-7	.	TGCAGCGCAGATACAGGGTCCTACGAGCAGTACTTC	CSADTGSYEQYF
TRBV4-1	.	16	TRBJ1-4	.	TGCGCCAGCAGCCAATGGCCGGGCCCGGGGAACGAAAAACTGTTTTTT	CASSQWPGPGNEKLFF
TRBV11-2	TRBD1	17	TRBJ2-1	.	TGTGCCAGCAGCCGTCTGGGGGGACAGGGAAATGGAAATGAGCAGTTCTTC	CASSRLGGQGNGNEQFF
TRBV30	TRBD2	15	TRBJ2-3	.	TGTGCCTGGAGGAGGACTAGCGGGGGAACAGATACGCAGTATTTT	CAWRRTSGGTDTQYF
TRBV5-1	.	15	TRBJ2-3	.	TGCGCCAGCAGCCCGGGGGGCCTAGCAACCAATACGCAGTATTTT	CASSPGGLATNTQYF
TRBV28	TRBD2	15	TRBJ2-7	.	TGTGCCAGCGAAAGAGACCTAGGGACTAGATACGAGCAGTACTTC	CASERDLGTRYEQYF
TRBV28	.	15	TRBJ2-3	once	TGTGCCAGCAGTTTAGGCGGGATCGGAACAGATACGCAGTATTTT	CASSLGGIGTDTQYF
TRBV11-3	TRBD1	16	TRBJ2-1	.	TGTGCCAGCAGCTTAGATACCCAGACAGGGGGCGGGAAGCAGTTCTTC	CASSLDTQTGGGKQFF
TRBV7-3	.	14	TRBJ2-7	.	TGTGCCAGCAGCTTATGGACAGCCGACTACGAGCAGTACTTC	CASSLWTADYEQYF
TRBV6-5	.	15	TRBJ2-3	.	TGTGCCAGCAGCCGCGGGGCCGTCGGCACAGATACGCAGTATTTT	CASSRGAVGTDTQYF
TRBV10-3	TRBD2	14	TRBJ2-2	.	TGTGCCATCAGTGGGGCTAGCGGGGCCGGGGAGCTGTTTTTT	CAISGASGAGELFF
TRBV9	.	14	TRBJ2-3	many	TGTGCCAGCAGCGTGGGGGCCGGCACAGATACGCAGTATTTT	CASSVGAGTDTQYF
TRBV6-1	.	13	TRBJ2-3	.	TGTGCCAGCAGGGAGGTGGGCACAGATACGCAGTATTTT	CASREVGTDTQYF
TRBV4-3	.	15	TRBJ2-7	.	TGCGCCAGCAGCCAAGAAGAGGGCCGCCTCATCGAGCAGTACTTC	CASSQEEGRLIEQYF
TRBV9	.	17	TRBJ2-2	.	TGTGCCAGCAGCGTAGGAGTGGGCAGGGAATACACCGGGGAGCTGTTTTTT	CASSVGVGREYTGELFF
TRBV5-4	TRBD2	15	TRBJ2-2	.	TGTGCCAGCAGCTTGGTTGCGGGAGTAACCGGGGAGCTGTTTTTT	CASSLVAGVTGELFF
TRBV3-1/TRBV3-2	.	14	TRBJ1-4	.	TGTGCCAGCAGCCCCATTGCAACTAATGAAAAACTGTTTTTT	CASSPIATNEKLFF
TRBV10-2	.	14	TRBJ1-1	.	TGCGCCAGCAGACTAGGTGGGGTGAACACTGAAGCTTTCTTT	CASRLGGVNTEAFF
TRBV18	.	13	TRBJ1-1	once	TGTGCCAGCTCACCATCGGGGAACACTGAAGCTTTCTTT	CASSPSGNTEAFF
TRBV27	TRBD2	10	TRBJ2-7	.	TGTGCCAGCAGTTTGGGGCTAGCGGGGTTC	CASSLGLAGF
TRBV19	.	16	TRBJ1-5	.	TGTGCCAGTAGTATACGGGCGGGCGGCCTCAATCAGCCCCAGCATTTT	CASSIRAGGLNQPQHF
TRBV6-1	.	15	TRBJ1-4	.	TGTGCCAGCAGTGAATGGGGGGGGGCTAATGAAAAACTGTTTTTT	CASSEWGGANEKLFF
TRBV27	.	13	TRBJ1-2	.	TGTGCCAGCAGTCCCCAGACTAACTATGGCTACACCTTC	CASSPQTNYGYTF
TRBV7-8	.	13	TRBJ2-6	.	TGTGCCAGCAGGGGAAGCCGGGAGAGCGTCCTGACTTTC	CASRGSRESVLTF
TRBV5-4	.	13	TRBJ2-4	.	TGTGCCAGCAGCACGCCGACTAGAAACATTCAGTACTTC	CASSTPTRNIQYF
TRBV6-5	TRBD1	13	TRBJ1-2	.	TGTGCCAGCAAAGAGGGGGACAGCTATGGCTACACCTTC	CASKEGDSYGYTF
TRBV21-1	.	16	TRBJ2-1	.	TGTGCCAGCAGCAATCCGGGACTAGCGGATTACAATGAGCAGTTCTTC	CASSNPGLADYNEQFF
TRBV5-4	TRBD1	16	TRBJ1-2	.	TGTGCCAGCAGCTCAAGTAGAGGGGGCGTATTCTATGGCTACACCTTC	CASSSSRGGVFYGYTF
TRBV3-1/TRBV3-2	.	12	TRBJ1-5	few	TGTGCCAGCAGCCAAGGCGGACAGCCCCAGCATTTT	CASSQGGQPQHF
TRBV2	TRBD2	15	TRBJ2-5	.	TGTGCCAGCATGTGGACTAGCGGGTTCCAAGAGACCCAGTACTTC	CASMWTSGFQETQYF
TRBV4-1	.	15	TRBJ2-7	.	TGCGCCAGCAGCCAAGTAGCGCAGAAGTCCTACGAGCAGTACTTC	CASSQVAQKSYEQYF
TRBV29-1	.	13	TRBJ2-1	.	TGCAGCGGGCTTCGGAGCTCCTACAATGAGCAGTTCTTC	CSGLRSSYNEQFF
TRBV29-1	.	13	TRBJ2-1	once	TGCAGCGTTGAAGAGTGGCAGGACAATGAACAGTTCTTC	CSVEEWQDNEQFF
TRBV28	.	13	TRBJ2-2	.	TGTGCCAGCACCTCCAAGAGGACCGGGGAGCTGTTTTTT	CASTSKRTGELFF
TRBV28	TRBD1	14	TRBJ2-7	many	TGTGCCAGCAGTTCTTCCGGACAGGGACACGAGCAGTACTTC	CASSSSGQGHEQYF
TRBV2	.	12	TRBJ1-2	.	TGTGCCAGCAGTGAACAGGGTAATGGCTACACCTTC	CASSEQGNGYTF
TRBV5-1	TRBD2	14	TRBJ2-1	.	TGCGCCAGCAGCTATAGCGGGGGGCGCAATGAGCAGTTCTTC	CASSYSGGRNEQFF
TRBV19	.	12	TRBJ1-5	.	TGTGCCAGTGCGGGTGGAAATCAGCCCCAGCATTTT	CASAGGNQPQHF
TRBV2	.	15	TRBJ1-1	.	TGTGCCAGCAGTCCATCAGCTGCGGGGCCCACTGAAGCTTTCTTT	CASSPSAAGPTEAFF
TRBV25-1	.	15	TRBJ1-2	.	TGTGCCAGCAGTGAATGGGGAGGGCAGGACTATGGCTACACCTTC	CASSEWGGQDYGYTF
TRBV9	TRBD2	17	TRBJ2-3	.	TGTGCCAGCAGCGTAGGCTCACTAGCGGGAGCAACAGATACGCAGTATTTT	CASSVGSLAGATDTQYF
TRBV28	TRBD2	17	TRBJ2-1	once	TGTGCCAGCAGTTCCCACGTATGGCGGGAGGGCTACAATGAGCAGTTCTTC	CASSSHVWREGYNEQFF
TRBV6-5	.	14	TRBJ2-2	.	TGTGCCGGCCGTCAGGCAGGGAACACCGGGGAGCTGTTTTTT	CAGRQAGNTGELFF
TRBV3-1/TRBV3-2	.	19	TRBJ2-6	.	TGTGCCAGCAGCCAAGACCCAGGGAGGATGGTTAATGGGGCCAACGTCCTGACTTTC	CASSQDPGRMVNGANVLTF
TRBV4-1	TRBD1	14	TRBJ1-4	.	TGCGCCAGCAGCCCGCCGGGACAGGTGGAAAAACTGTTTTTT	CASSPPGQVEKLFF
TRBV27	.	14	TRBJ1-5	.	TGTGCCAGCAGTTTCACGGGTGGCAATCAGCCCCAGCATTTT	CASSFTGGNQPQHF
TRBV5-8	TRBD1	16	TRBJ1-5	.	TGTGCCAGCAGCTTGATTCTGGACAGGGGCGATCAGCCCCAGCATTTT	CASSLILDRGDQPQHF
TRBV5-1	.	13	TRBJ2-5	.	TGCGCCAGCAGCCCGGGTCTCCAAGAGACCCAGTACTTC	CASSPGLQETQYF